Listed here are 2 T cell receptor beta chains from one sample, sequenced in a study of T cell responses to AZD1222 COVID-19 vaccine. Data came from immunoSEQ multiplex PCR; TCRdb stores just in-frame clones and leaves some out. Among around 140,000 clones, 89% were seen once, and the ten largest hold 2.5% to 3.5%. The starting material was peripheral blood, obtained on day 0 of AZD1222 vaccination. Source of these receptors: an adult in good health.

CDR3 sequence (DNA): TGTGCCAGTAGTTTAACAGGGGGGACCGGGGAGCTGTTTTTT. Translation: CASSLTGGTGELFF. The chain joins TRBV19 to TRBJ2-2; 8 nucleotides align to TRBD1. The CDR3 spans 14 residues. Germline V gives CDR1 LNHDA, CDR2 SQIVND (reference sequence). V lost 5 bases, J lost 5 bases, and 4 bases stayed unmatched.

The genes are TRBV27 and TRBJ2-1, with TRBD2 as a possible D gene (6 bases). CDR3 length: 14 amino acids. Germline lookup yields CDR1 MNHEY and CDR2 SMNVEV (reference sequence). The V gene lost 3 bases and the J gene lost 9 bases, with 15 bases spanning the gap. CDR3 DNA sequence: TGTGCCAGCAGTTTCCGGTCGGGAGTGTTTGAGCAGTTCTTC. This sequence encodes CASSFRSGVFEQFF.